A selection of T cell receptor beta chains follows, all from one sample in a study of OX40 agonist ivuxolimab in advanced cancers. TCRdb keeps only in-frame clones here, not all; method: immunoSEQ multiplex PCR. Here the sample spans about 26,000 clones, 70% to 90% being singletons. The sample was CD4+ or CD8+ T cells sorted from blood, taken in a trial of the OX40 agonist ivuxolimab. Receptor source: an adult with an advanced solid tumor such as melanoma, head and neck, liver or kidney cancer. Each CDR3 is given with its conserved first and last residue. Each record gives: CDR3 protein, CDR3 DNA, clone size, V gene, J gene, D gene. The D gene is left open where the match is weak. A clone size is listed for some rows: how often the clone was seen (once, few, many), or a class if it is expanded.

CDR3: CASSSGPSYEQYF; DNA: TGTGCCAGCAGCTCGGGCCCTTCCTACGAGCAGTACTTC; size: -; V: TRBV5-6; J: TRBJ2-7; D: -
CDR3: CASSIGRTSYEQYF; DNA: TGTGCCAGTAGTATAGGCAGGACCTCCTACGAGCAGTACTTC; size: -; V: TRBV19; J: TRBJ2-7; D: -
CDR3: CASSPQWPGDNYGYTF; DNA: TGTGCCAGCAGCCCCCAATGGCCAGGCGATAACTATGGCTACACCTTC; size: -; V: TRBV7-9; J: TRBJ1-2; D: -
CDR3: CASSYTGGRYEQYF; DNA: TGTGCCAGCAGTTACACAGGAGGGAGGTACGAGCAGTACTTC; size: -; V: TRBV6-5; J: TRBJ2-7; D: -
CDR3: CASSPRTGLNEQYF; DNA: TGTGCCAGCAGCCCCCGGACAGGGCTCAACGAGCAGTACTTC; size: -; V: TRBV7-9; J: TRBJ2-7; D: TRBD1
CDR3: CASSDTDKGYGYTF; DNA: TGTGCCAGCAGTGATACCGACAAGGGCTATGGCTACACCTTC; size: few; V: TRBV6-1; J: TRBJ1-2; D: -
CDR3: CASSQHTSSYEQYF; DNA: TGTGCCAGCAGCCAACATACCTCCTCCTACGAGCAGTACTTC; size: -; V: TRBV4-2; J: TRBJ2-7; D: -
CDR3: CASSQGAARGQYF; DNA: TGTGCCAGCAGCCAAGGAGCGGCTCGGGGGCAGTACTTC; size: -; V: TRBV14; J: TRBJ2-7; D: -
CDR3: CASSLSTANEQFF; DNA: TGTGCCAGCAGTTTATCGACAGCAAATGAGCAGTTCTTC; size: once; V: TRBV27; J: TRBJ2-1; D: -
CDR3: CATSTDRGLHQPQHF; DNA: TGTGCCACCAGTACAGACAGGGGGCTACATCAGCCCCAGCATTTT; size: -; V: TRBV15; J: TRBJ1-5; D: TRBD1
CDR3: CATSRQETQYF; DNA: TGTGCCACCTCTAGGCAAGAGACCCAGTACTTC; size: -; V: TRBV6-6; J: TRBJ2-5; D: -
CDR3: CASSVEGTGYRTDTQYF; DNA: TGTGCCAGCAGCGTAGAAGGGACAGGTTACCGCACAGATACGCAGTATTTT; size: once; V: TRBV9; J: TRBJ2-3; D: TRBD1
CDR3: CASSQEKLGLGETQYF; DNA: TGCGCCAGCAGCCAAGAAAAACTGGGGCTAGGAGAGACCCAGTACTTC; size: -; V: TRBV4-1; J: TRBJ2-5; D: -
CDR3: CASSPLGNNYGYTF; DNA: TGCGCCAGCAGCCCTCTTGGTAATAACTATGGCTACACCTTC; size: -; V: TRBV4-3; J: TRBJ1-2; D: -
CDR3: CASSLSRGGSYNEQFF; DNA: TGTGCCAGCAGTTTATCGAGAGGGGGGTCCTACAATGAGCAGTTCTTC; size: -; V: TRBV27; J: TRBJ2-1; D: -
CDR3: CASSGQHNEQFF; DNA: TGCGCCAGCAGCGGCCAGCACAATGAGCAGTTCTTC; size: once; V: TRBV4-1; J: TRBJ2-1; D: -
CDR3: CASRGDRAYEQYF; DNA: TGTGCCAGCAGGGGGGACAGGGCATACGAGCAGTACTTC; size: -; V: TRBV21-1; J: TRBJ2-7; D: -
CDR3: CASSYSAGGNTIYF; DNA: TGTGCCAGCAGTTACTCGGCTGGTGGAAACACCATATATTTT; size: -; V: TRBV6-5; J: TRBJ1-3; D: -
CDR3: CASSFTGGGETQYF; DNA: TGTGCCAGCAGTTTTACAGGGGGCGGAGAGACCCAGTACTTC; size: -; V: TRBV27; J: TRBJ2-5; D: TRBD1
CDR3: CASSVARDGGAEDTQYF; DNA: TGTGCCAGCAGCGTAGCTCGGGACGGGGGGGCCGAAGATACGCAGTATTTT; size: -; V: TRBV9; J: TRBJ2-3; D: TRBD2
CDR3: CASSESGAGGQETQYF; DNA: TGCGCCAGCAGTGAGTCTGGGGCGGGGGGCCAAGAGACCCAGTACTTC; size: -; V: TRBV10-1; J: TRBJ2-5; D: TRBD2
CDR3: CASSQGTGTYGYTF; DNA: TGCGCCAGCAGCCAAGGGACAGGGACCTATGGCTACACCTTC; size: -; V: TRBV4-3; J: TRBJ1-2; D: TRBD1
CDR3: CASSPTSWDTGELFF; DNA: TGCGCCAGCAGCCCGACTAGCTGGGACACCGGGGAGCTGTTTTTT; size: -; V: TRBV4-1; J: TRBJ2-2; D: TRBD2
CDR3: CASRGATGELFF; DNA: TGTGCCAGCAGAGGCGCCACCGGGGAGCTGTTTTTT; size: -; V: TRBV11-2; J: TRBJ2-2; D: -
CDR3: CASSLGLGGAETEAFF; DNA: TGTGCCAGCAGCTTGGGTCTTGGAGGGGCGGAAACTGAAGCTTTCTTT; size: -; V: TRBV5-4; J: TRBJ1-1; D: -
CDR3: CASSQEGEAFF; DNA: TGCGCCAGCAGCCAAGAAGGGGAAGCTTTCTTT; size: once; V: TRBV4-1; J: TRBJ1-1; D: -
CDR3: CASSVGAGVGRKETQYF; DNA: TGTGCCAGCAGCGTAGGAGCTGGGGTTGGCAGGAAAGAGACCCAGTACTTC; size: -; V: TRBV9; J: TRBJ2-5; D: -
CDR3: CASSSPSGSRSETQYF; DNA: TGTGCCAGCAGTTCCCCTAGCGGTTCCCGATCTGAGACCCAGTACTTC; size: -; V: TRBV28; J: TRBJ2-5; D: TRBD2
CDR3: CASSLDSGRASRQFF; DNA: TGCGCCAGCAGCTTGGATAGCGGGAGGGCCTCCCGGCAGTTCTTC; size: -; V: TRBV5-1; J: TRBJ2-1; D: TRBD2
CDR3: CASSRDTSTDTQYF; DNA: TGCGCCAGCAGCCGGGACACTAGCACAGATACGCAGTATTTT; size: -; V: TRBV10-1; J: TRBJ2-3; D: -
CDR3: CASSQEGLAYEQYF; DNA: TGCGCCAGCAGCCAAGAAGGACTAGCCTACGAGCAGTACTTC; size: -; V: TRBV4-1; J: TRBJ2-7; D: TRBD2
CDR3: CASKIGNQPQHF; DNA: TGTGCCAGTAAAATCGGGAATCAGCCCCAGCATTTT; size: -; V: TRBV19; J: TRBJ1-5; D: -
CDR3: CASRRAGELFF; DNA: TGTGCCAGCAGGCGAGCCGGGGAGCTGTTTTTT; size: -; V: TRBV6-5; J: TRBJ2-2; D: -
CDR3: CASSLGASEQFF; DNA: TGTGCCAGCAGCTTGGGGGCCAGTGAGCAGTTCTTC; size: -; V: TRBV7-9; J: TRBJ2-1; D: -
CDR3: CASSPSSAPAVYGYTF; DNA: TGTGCCAGCAGTCCCTCAAGCGCCCCCGCGGTCTATGGCTACACCTTC; size: -; V: TRBV27; J: TRBJ1-2; D: -
CDR3: CASSPLAQPYEQYF; DNA: TGTGCCAGCAGCCCCCTGGCTCAACCCTACGAGCAGTACTTC; size: few; V: TRBV5-6; J: TRBJ2-7; D: -
CDR3: CASSLRQVFSYEQYF; DNA: TGTGCCAGCAGTCTTAGACAGGTCTTCTCCTACGAGCAGTACTTC; size: -; V: TRBV28; J: TRBJ2-7; D: -
CDR3: CASSHRDRGLSDEQFF; DNA: TGTGCCAGCAGTCACCGGGACAGGGGTTTATCGGACGAGCAGTTCTTC; size: -; V: TRBV6-6; J: TRBJ2-1; D: TRBD1
CDR3: CASTWASAGANVLTF; DNA: TGTGCCAGCACCTGGGCTTCTGCTGGGGCCAACGTCCTGACTTTC; size: -; V: TRBV28; J: TRBJ2-6; D: -
CDR3: CASSPPGGPISTDTQYF; DNA: TGTGCCAGCAGTCCCCCAGGGGGACCCATCAGCACAGATACGCAGTATTTT; size: -; V: TRBV28; J: TRBJ2-3; D: TRBD1
CDR3: CASSLSGSSYNEQFF; DNA: TGTGCCAGCAGCTTATCCGGGAGCTCCTACAATGAGCAGTTCTTC; size: -; V: TRBV11-2; J: TRBJ2-1; D: -
CDR3: CASTSVRGPQHF; DNA: TGTGCCAGCACCTCAGTTCGGGGGCCCCAGCATTTT; size: medium-sized; V: TRBV28; J: TRBJ1-5; D: -
CDR3: CASSPTGGADFNEKLFF; DNA: TGTGCCAGCAGCCCGACAGGGGGCGCAGACTTTAATGAAAAACTGTTTTTT; size: -; V: TRBV13; J: TRBJ1-4; D: TRBD1
CDR3: CASSVAGGAPSRDTGELFF; DNA: TGTGCCAGCAGCGTTGCGGGGGGCGCCCCGTCAAGAGACACCGGGGAGCTGTTTTTT; size: -; V: TRBV9; J: TRBJ2-2; D: TRBD2
CDR3: CASSTPGQVHEQYF; DNA: TGTGCCAGCAGCACTCCGGGACAAGTCCACGAGCAGTACTTC; size: few; V: TRBV28; J: TRBJ2-7; D: -
CDR3: CASSAGATNTGELFF; DNA: TGTGCCAGCAGTGCCGGGGCCACGAACACCGGGGAGCTGTTTTTT; size: -; V: TRBV14; J: TRBJ2-2; D: -
CDR3: CASSLIDGSYEQYF; DNA: TGTGCCAGCAGCTTAATCGACGGATCCTACGAGCAGTACTTC; size: -; V: TRBV7-2; J: TRBJ2-7; D: -
CDR3: CASRDRGPTGELFF; DNA: TGTGCCAGCAGAGATAGGGGACCCACCGGGGAGCTGTTTTTT; size: -; V: TRBV14; J: TRBJ2-2; D: -
CDR3: CATTRSSGTGELFF; DNA: TGTGCCACCACACGGTCCTCGGGGACCGGGGAGCTGTTTTTT; size: -; V: TRBV19; J: TRBJ2-2; D: -
CDR3: CATYLGQGTEQYF; DNA: TGTGCCACTTACTTAGGACAGGGAACCGAGCAGTACTTC; size: medium-sized; V: TRBV10-3; J: TRBJ2-7; D: TRBD1
CDR3: CASSEFLAGSEQFF; DNA: TGTGCCAGCAGTGAATTTCTAGCGGGAAGTGAGCAGTTCTTC; size: -; V: TRBV6-1; J: TRBJ2-1; D: TRBD2
CDR3: CASSEGVGGFYNEQFF; DNA: TGTGCCAGCAGTGAGGGGGTAGGGGGCTTCTACAATGAGCAGTTCTTC; size: -; V: TRBV25-1; J: TRBJ2-1; D: TRBD1
CDR3: CASSLGPGSNTEAFF; DNA: TGTGCCAGCAGCTTAGGTCCGGGGTCGAACACTGAAGCTTTCTTT; size: -; V: TRBV7-2; J: TRBJ1-1; D: -